This TCR beta chain was recorded in a study of breast tumors, draining lymph nodes, adjacent tissues. This clonotype was detected many times. Its target is unknown. Samples came from axillary lymph nodes draining the breast cancer. Overall study results and limits: Data fit most tumor T cells coming from lymph node, expanding in tumor. Tumors had less TCR diversity than lymph nodes, more than nontumor tissue.

TCRdb used MiXCR to reprocess the multiplex PCR reads, holding one entry per CDR3 protein. The sample includes under 350,000 distinct CDR3 sequences, 30% seen only once; the top ten take around 1%. Sequenced: axillary lymph node tissue. This clonotype originated in a female donor with breast cancer. Some clones in this sample may be carry-over from other donors' samples.

In nucleotides, the CDR3 is TGCAGTGCTCCTGGACTAGCGGGAGAGGAGACCCAGTACTTC. This encodes CSAPGLAGEETQYF. This chain uses TRBV20-1 with TRBJ2-5, with 13 bases identical to TRBD2. The CDR3 totals 14 residues. Germline V gene sequence: CDR1 DFQATT, CDR2 SNEGSKA (reference sequence). With 5 bases clipped from V and 5 bases from J, the junction kept 5 bases outside the gene matches.